This entry lists 28 T cell receptor beta chains sequenced from one sample in a study of blood T cells in healthy people across ages. The use of a sample-barcoded 5' primer and a J-beta primer mix characterized a second PCR of roughly 7 to 11 cycles. TCRdb independently ran MiXCR on the 5' RACE reads; one entry per CDR3 protein. This table holds 850,000 to 1,000,000 distinct CDR3 sequences, about 44% found once. The source material was blood. Receptors originate from a man aged 25 to 45 in good health.

J is TRBJ2-3 and V is TRBV3-1; the D is unclear. Per the germline V gene, CDR1 is LGHDT and CDR2 is YNNKEL (reference sequence). V lost 3 bases to trimming and J lost 6 bases, with 10 bases between them. This CDR3 contains 13 residues. DNA for the CDR3: TGTGCCAGCAGCCAGGCCCACTCGGATACGCAGTATTTT. It yields the protein CASSQAHSDTQYF.

The rearrangement links TRBV29-1 to TRBJ2-5, with TRBD2 matching 10 bases. With V trimmed by 5 bases and J by 4 bases, 10 bases remained unmatched. The CDR3 spans 15 residues. Per the germline V gene, CDR1 is SQVTM and CDR2 is ANQGSEA. CDR3 DNA: TGCAGCGTTCGGGAAAGCGGGGGGGCCCGAGAGACCCAGTACTTC. This translates into CSVRESGGARETQYF.

Only a few counts were recorded for this clonotype. This CDR3 reads CSASPVAGNQETQYF. The DNA of the CDR3 is TGCAGTGCTAGTCCCGTAGCGGGGAACCAAGAGACCCAGTACTTC. The chain joins TRBV20-1 to TRBJ2-5; 8 bases agree with TRBD2. This CDR3 is built from 15 residues. The germline V gene has CDR1 DFQATT and CDR2 SNEGSKA (reference sequence). Unmatched junction bases numbered 6, after V lost 3 bases and J lost 0 bases.

This clonotype came up a few times. The rearrangement joins TRBV5-1 to TRBJ2-1, with D unclear. The V end lost 5 bases, the J end lost 9 bases, and 15 bases lay between the germline ends. Germline CDR1 reads SGHRS; CDR2 reads YFSETQ. The CDR3 is made up of 13 amino acids. The CDR3 spells CASRRAQEPEQFF. In DNA form, the CDR3 reads TGCGCCAGCAGACGGGCGCAGGAGCCTGAGCAGTTCTTC.

The chain employs TRBV4-1 and TRBJ1-2, with D perhaps TRBD1 (6 bases). The CDR3 runs 16 residues. Germline V gives CDR1 MGHRA, CDR2 YSYEKL. V dropped 2 bases and J dropped 0 bases, with 13 bases sitting between them. For the CDR3, the DNA is TGCGCCAGCAGCCAACCCGGGACAAAAGCTAACTATGGCTACACCTTC. Its translation: CASSQPGTKANYGYTF.

V gene TRBV20-1 combines with J gene TRBJ2-1; TRBD2 matches 7 bases. TRBJ2-7 explains the end of the DNA better; the J call may be wrong. The germline V gene has CDR1 DFQATT and CDR2 SNEGSKA (reference sequence). The CDR3 length is 19 residues. The CDR3 sequence: CSARGYPERLAHLENEQYF. DNA of the CDR3: TGCAGTGCTAGAGGTTACCCGGAAAGACTAGCCCACTTGGAGAATGAGCAGTACTTC.

The genes are TRBV20-1 and TRBJ2-3; D remains unclear. Germline CDR1 is DFQATT and CDR2 is SNEGSKA (reference sequence). Trimming removed 5 bases from V and 3 bases from J, with 24 bases in between. CDR3 length: 17 residues. CDR3 nucleotides: TGCAGTGCTGTCCTGTCTCGGGTGACCGGCAGTACAGATACGCAGTATTTT. Translated: CSAVLSRVTGSTDTQYF.

J is TRBJ2-3 and V is TRBV9; maybe TRBD1 (6 bases). CDR1 and CDR2 from the germline V gene are SGDLS and YYNGEE. This CDR3 spans 18 amino acids. Trimming took off 2 bases at V and 1 base at J, with 20 bases between the two ends. The CDR3 nucleotides are TGTGCCAGCAGCGTTTCCCTCCATGGAGCAGGGGGCACAGATACGCAGTATTTT. This translates into CASSVSLHGAGGTDTQYF.

This chain connects TRBV27 to TRBJ1-6, with 12 bases matching TRBD1. V was clipped by 7 bases and J by 10 bases; unmatched bases: 8. Germline assignment: CDR1 MNHEY and CDR2 SMNVEV (reference sequence). The CDR3 contains 15 residues. The CDR3, as DNA: TGTGCCAGCATGTTCGGGACAGGGGGCGGGTCACCCCTCCACTTT. Its protein product is CASMFGTGGGSPLHF.

This clonotype showed up just a few times. The chain combines TRBV4-2 with TRBJ2-3; the D gene could be TRBD1 or TRBD2 (6 bases each). In germline, CDR1 is LGHNA, CDR2 YNFKEQ. V was cut by 0 bases and J by 2 bases, with 12 bases left in between. CDR3 length equals 16 residues. The CDR3 DNA sequence: TGTGCCAGCAGCCAAGATCCCGGGGGCAACACAGATACGCAGTATTTT. It translates to CASSQDPGGNTDTQYF.

This clonotype has just a few counts. The chain combines TRBV15 with TRBJ2-1; D is possibly TRBD2 (7 bases). The V end was cut by 1 base, the J end by 7 bases, with 20 bases between. The CDR3 covers 17 residues. Germline loops: CDR1 LNHNV, CDR2 YYDKDF (reference sequence). The CDR3 loop reads CATSRVGTGGRRNEQFF. The DNA for the CDR3 is TGTGCCACCAGCAGAGTGGGGACGGGGGGCCGTCGGAATGAGCAGTTCTTC.

The sample holds a few counts of this clonotype. A junction boundary mismatches the germline segment, possibly from a read error. The V call is TRBV7-7, the J call TRBJ2-1, with D possibly being TRBD2 (5 bases). The CDR3 runs to 13 residues. Germline V gives CDR1 SSHAT, CDR2 FNYEAQ (reference sequence). This CDR3 reads CASSLTRYDEQFF. DNA of the CDR3: TGTGCTAGCAGCTTAACTAGGTACGATGAGCAGTTCTTC. Using reference TRBV7-7 and TRBJ2-1 for the parts outside the CDR3, the full variable domain is GAGVSQSPRYKVTKRGQDVTLRCDPISSHATLYWYQQALGQGPEFLTYFNYEAQPDKSGLPSDRFSAERPEGSISTLTIQRTEQRDSAMYRCASSLTRYDEQFFGPGTRLTVL.

Written as DNA, the CDR3 is TGTGCCTGGAGTAGGACAGGGGGCCTCGACGAGCAGTACTTC. Translating gives CAWSRTGGLDEQYF. The V and J genes are TRBV30 and TRBJ2-5; 11 positions agree with TRBD1. The J call may be in error: the DNA end matches TRBJ2-7 better. The CDR3 has 14 residues. Germline V gene lookup returns CDR1 GTSNPN and CDR2 SVGIG (reference sequence).

V and J are TRBV4-1 and TRBJ1-2, with TRBD1 as a possible D gene (5 bases). The CDR3 totals 18 residues. Trimming left V 1 base short and J 8 bases short, with 26 bases between. Germline V lookup: CDR1 MGHRA, CDR2 YSYEKL. DNA of the CDR3: TGCGCCAGCAGCCAAGTGGGCGTAGCGGTCGAGGGGTATAGGGGCTACACCTTC. Translating it yields CASSQVGVAVEGYRGYTF.

The CDR3 coding sequence is TGCAGTGCTTGGACCGGGGCCAATCAGCCCCAGCATTTT. The encoded protein is CSAWTGANQPQHF. The chain couples TRBV20-1 to TRBJ1-5; D may be TRBD1 (5 bases). Germline V gives CDR1 DFQATT, CDR2 SNEGSKA (reference sequence). The CDR3 extends over 13 amino acids. V shed 5 bases and J shed 3 bases, with 11 bases lying between them.

This clonotype has only one observation. This chain links TRBV9 with TRBJ2-3; TRBD1 aligns across 7 bases. Germline CDR1 reads SGDLS; CDR2 reads YYNGEE. With 4 bases clipped from V and 3 bases from J, the junction kept 8 bases outside the gene matches. The CDR3 sequence is 15 residues long. The CDR3 region has the DNA TGTGCCAGCAGCCCAGCCGGGACAGTGACAGATACGCAGTATTTT. Amino acid sequence: CASSPAGTVTDTQYF. The complete variable domain, with remaining parts taken from reference TRBV9 and TRBJ2-3, reads DSGVTQTPKHLITATGQRVTLRCSPRSGDLSVYWYQQSLDQGLQFLIQYYNGEERAKGNILERFSAQQFPDLHSELNLSSLELGDSALYFCASSPAGTVTDTQYFGPGTRLTVL.

This clonotype was observed a handful of times. The chain has TRBV4-1 and TRBJ2-1, with 8 bases lining up with TRBD2. Unmatched junction bases numbered 11, after V lost 0 bases and J lost 7 bases. The germline gives CDR1 MGHRA, CDR2 YSYEKL. The CDR3 contains 17 residues. The CDR3 nucleotides are TGCGCCAGCAGCCAAGATCCAGCGGGGGCGACGAATAATGAGCAGTTCTTC. Its protein is CASSQDPAGATNNEQFF.

The chain employs TRBV28 and TRBJ1-2; no clear D. Trimming stripped 2 bases from V and 2 bases from J, with 6 bases between. Looked up from germline, CDR1 is MDHEN and CDR2 is SYDVKM. The CDR3 is 13 residues long. For the CDR3, the DNA is TGTGCCAGCAGTTTAGTGGAGAACTATGGCTACACCTTC. Translating gives CASSLVENYGYTF.

This clonotype was recorded many times. V gene TRBV6-2 or TRBV6-3 combines with J gene TRBJ2-1; D uncertain. Per the germline V gene, CDR1 is MNHEY and CDR2 is SVGEGT. V was clipped by 0 bases and J by 4 bases, with 16 bases between them. CDR3 length equals 17 residues. Here the CDR3 DNA reads TGTGCCAGCAGTTACTCGAGCTTTCTGGGAATTTACAATGAGCAGTTCTTC. This gives the protein CASSYSSFLGIYNEQFF.

The V and J genes are TRBV5-1 and TRBJ1-1; TRBD1 might be the D (5 bases). The CDR3 sequence is 14 residues long. Trimming stripped 4 bases from V and 3 bases from J, with 13 bases between. Per the germline V gene, CDR1 is SGHRS and CDR2 is YFSETQ. The CDR3 protein is CASSGGGEDTEAFF. The CDR3 DNA is TGCGCCAGCAGCGGGGGGGGTGAGGACACTGAAGCTTTCTTT.

This clonotype showed up just once. The CDR3 spells CASSLKGGASGTQYF. The CDR3 DNA reads as TGTGCCAGCAGCCTGAAAGGGGGGGCCTCGGGTACGCAGTATTTT. This chain uses TRBV3-1 with TRBJ2-3; D is possibly TRBD2 (7 bases). The V end lost 4 bases, the J end lost 8 bases, and 19 bases lay between the germline ends. Germline V gene lookup returns CDR1 LGHDT and CDR2 YNNKEL (reference sequence). The CDR3 runs to 15 residues.

This chain uses TRBV5-1 with TRBJ2-1, with D tentatively TRBD1 or TRBD2 (5 bases each). The V end was cut by 3 bases, the J end by 7 bases, with 11 bases between. The CDR3 is 13 residues long. Germline CDR1 is SGHRS and CDR2 is YFSETQ. CDR3 protein: CASSWGSENEQFF. CDR3 nucleotides: TGCGCCAGCAGCTGGGGGTCCGAGAATGAGCAGTTCTTC.

The chain's CDR3 is CASSLGKNWEQYF. The CDR3 bases are TGCGCCAGCAGCTTGGGGAAAAACTGGGAGCAGTACTTC. The chain links TRBV5-1 to TRBJ2-1; D is unclear. The J call is uncertain, as TRBJ2-7 better fits the DNA end. The CDR3 has 13 residues. The V gene's germline CDR1 is SGHRS and CDR2 YFSETQ.

This clonotype was seen a few times. Since a much larger clone is just one base distant, this may be a read error. J is TRBJ2-5 and V is TRBV11-3, with a weak D call TRBD1 (5 bases). Germline V CDR1 and CDR2: SGHNT, YENEEA. The CDR3 runs to 13 residues. The germline V and J ends were trimmed by 5 bases and 11 bases, with 18 bases remaining between them. The CDR3 sequence is CASSAHQGNEQYF. CDR3 nucleotide sequence: TGTGCCAGCAGCGCCCACCAGGGAAATGAGCAGTACTTC.

The chain has TRBV27 and TRBJ2-5; D remains unclear. Per germline, CDR1 MNHEY and CDR2 SMNVEV (reference sequence). V shed 4 bases and J shed 2 bases, with 14 bases lying between them. This CDR3 has 15 amino acids. The DNA of the CDR3 is TGTGCCAGCAGTTCTCAGAGCGTAGGTCAAGAGACCCAGTACTTC. Amino acids: CASSSQSVGQETQYF.

The chain is built from TRBV27 and TRBJ1-2, with D unresolved. Germline-derived CDR1 and CDR2 are MNHEY and SMNVEV (reference sequence). Between the trimmed V and J ends, which lost 5 bases and 3 bases, there was a span of 10 bases. This CDR3 region has 13 residues. CDR3 DNA sequence: TGTGCCAGCAGTCCCCTCAGCCACTATGGCTACACCTTC. It is translated as CASSPLSHYGYTF.

V gene TRBV18 combines with J gene TRBJ1-4; TRBD1 might be the D (6 bases). Trimming stripped 2 bases from V and 0 bases from J, with 7 bases between. CDR1 is KGHSH, CDR2 LQKENI, per germline. CDR3 length: 15 residues. The CDR3 here is CASSPGQSTNEKLFF. CDR3 nucleotide sequence: TGTGCCAGCTCACCAGGACAGTCAACTAATGAAAAACTGTTTTTT.

The count of this clonotype is one. An end of the junction differs from the germline gene, which may be a read error. The CDR3 DNA reads TGTGCCAGCGGCCAAGAGAAGCGGGGGGGGCAGCAGTTCTTC. The encoded protein is CASGQEKRGGQQFF. This rearrangement joins TRBV14 to TRBJ2-1, with 10 bases fitting TRBD2. Germline values: CDR1 SGHDN, CDR2 FVKESK. There are 14 residues in the CDR3.